The clone carrying this T cell receptor (beta chain) was detected only a few times. This specimen belongs to a study of radiotherapy plus CTLA-4 blockade in lung cancer. Trimming shortened V by 1 base and J by 3 bases, and 6 bases separated the two germline ends. Germline CDR1 is SGHNT and CDR2 is YENEEA. The CDR3 is made up of 13 amino acids. The table came from immunoSEQ multiplex PCR; TCRdb's copy has only in-frame clones and leaves some out. The sample shows about 97,000 clones, roughly 74% of them seen only once. This receptor was identified in a human donor with non-small cell lung cancer who had a partial response to radiotherapy plus ipilimumab. Some clones in this sample may be carry-over from other donors' samples. Sample: peripheral blood, taken from a patient treated with radiotherapy plus ipilimumab. The chain has TRBV11-3 and TRBJ1-1, with D unclear. CDR3 nucleotide sequence: TGTGCCAGCAGCTTAGTCGGAGACACTGAAGCTTTCTTT. This sequence encodes CASSLVGDTEAFF.